These 14 T cell receptor beta chains originate from one sample sequenced in a study of blood T cell repertoires in COVID-19. TCRdb's table, derived via immunoSEQ multiplex PCR, lists solely in-frame clones and lacks some. The sample lists 91,000 or so clones; around 84% were seen once. Sequenced sample: peripheral blood. These receptors were taken from a woman between 55 and 75 years old in a cohort sampled during active or convalescent COVID-19.

The rearrangement uses TRBV5-4 and TRBJ1-4, with D tentatively TRBD1 (6 bases). The V end lost 1 base, the J end lost 7 bases, and 11 bases lay between the germline ends. CDR3 length: 14 residues. The germline gives CDR1 SGHNT, CDR2 YYREEE (reference sequence). CDR3 nucleotides: TGTGCCAGCAGCTTGCGCAGGGGTGCTGAAAAACTGTTTTTT. Its protein product is CASSLRRGAEKLFF.

The V call is TRBV12-3 or TRBV12-4, the J call TRBJ1-2; D is perhaps TRBD1 (6 bases). V dropped 6 bases and J dropped 7 bases, with 12 bases sitting between them. The CDR3 loop spans 12 amino acids. The CDR3 is CASSQQGSGYTF. The CDR3 DNA reads as TGTGCCAGCAGCCAGCAGGGGAGTGGCTACACCTTC.

The chain recombines TRBV28 with TRBJ2-7; D perhaps matches TRBD2 (6 bases). Trimming removed 7 bases at V and 0 bases at J, with 13 bases between. This CDR3 has 14 amino acids. CDR1 is MDHEN and CDR2 is SYDVKM in the germline V gene. The chain's CDR3 is CASIKSGSSYEQYF. The CDR3 DNA reads TGTGCCAGCATCAAATCCGGGAGCTCCTACGAGCAGTACTTC.

The chain employs TRBV3-1 (or the pseudogene TRBV3-2) and TRBJ1-2; D remains ambiguous. Trimming removed 0 bases at V and 4 bases at J, with 6 bases between. The germline V gene encodes CDR1 LGHDT and CDR2 YNNKEL (reference sequence). The CDR3 spans 13 residues. CDR3 region: CASSQEGSYGYTF. As DNA, the CDR3 is TGTGCCAGCAGCCAAGAGGGCAGCTATGGCTACACCTTC.

The chain uses TRBV5-1 and TRBJ1-6; D may be TRBD1 (6 bases). Germline V gives CDR1 SGHRS, CDR2 YFSETQ. The CDR3 consists of 13 residues. The V gene lost 2 bases and the J gene lost 9 bases, with 9 bases spanning the gap. CDR3 loop: CASSLGRGSPLHF. The CDR3 DNA sequence: TGCGCCAGCAGCTTAGGCAGGGGTTCACCCCTCCACTTT.

This rearrangement joins TRBV28 to TRBJ2-1; D may be TRBD2 (6 bases). The CDR3 sequence is 11 residues long. The germline gives CDR1 MDHEN, CDR2 SYDVKM. The V gene lost 5 bases and the J gene lost 10 bases, with 9 bases spanning the gap. CDR3 loop: CASSRLVEQFF. As DNA, the CDR3 is TGTGCCAGCAGTCGACTAGTAGAGCAGTTCTTC.

The J gene is TRBJ1-1, the V gene TRBV28; TRBD1 aligns across 9 bases. Trimming at V came to 7 bases and at J to 7 bases, leaving 4 bases not matched to a gene. The CDR3 loop spans 12 amino acids. Germline CDR1 MDHEN, CDR2 SYDVKM. The CDR3 region has the DNA TGTGCCAGCATGGGACAGGGACTTGAAGCTTTCTTT. Translated: CASMGQGLEAFF.

J is TRBJ2-1 and V is TRBV10-3; 10 bases align to TRBD2. This CDR3 is 16 amino acids long. Trimming removed 2 bases from V and 4 bases from J; junction bases left unmatched: 5. Germline V gene data show CDR1 as ENHRY and CDR2 as SYGVKD. Written as DNA, the CDR3 is TGTGCCATCAGTGAGCAGACTAGCGGGCTTTACAATGAGCAGTTCTTC. The encoded protein is CAISEQTSGLYNEQFF.

The V and J genes are TRBV3-1 (or the pseudogene TRBV3-2) and TRBJ1-6; no reliable D call. Germline V gene lookup returns CDR1 LGHDT and CDR2 YNNKEL (reference sequence). V was clipped by 0 bases and J by 3 bases, with 3 bases between them. The CDR3 extends over 14 amino acids. DNA for the CDR3: TGTGCCAGCAGCCAAGACAACTATAATTCACCCCTCCACTTT. Protein product: CASSQDNYNSPLHF.

This clone was detected only once. The CDR3 bases are TGTGCCAGCAGCTTCCCCTTCGGACAGGGCCCCCGCGAGCAGTACTTC. This codes for CASSFPFGQGPREQYF. The V gene is TRBV7-9, the J gene TRBJ2-7; TRBD1 matches at 8 bases. This CDR3 is built from 16 residues. The germline V gene encodes CDR1 SEHNR and CDR2 FQNEAQ (reference sequence). The J segment lost 6 bases and the V segment lost 3 bases, leaving 13 bases of the junction unmatched.

The genes are TRBV6-5 and TRBJ1-4, with 7 bases fitting TRBD1. V was pared by 6 bases and J by 3 bases, with 4 bases of the junction left unmatched. The V gene's germline CDR1 is MNHEY and CDR2 SVGAGI. The CDR3 runs 14 residues. CDR3 protein: CASRGQTSNEKLFF. The CDR3 DNA follows: TGTGCCAGCAGGGGACAGACTTCTAATGAAAAACTGTTTTTT.

The chain has TRBV10-1 and TRBJ2-7; possible D gene TRBD2, 6 bases. Trimming took off 8 bases at V and 3 bases at J, with 17 bases between the two ends. Per germline, CDR1 WNHNN and CDR2 SYGVQD (reference sequence). There are 14 residues in the CDR3. The CDR3 is CASVPRRGFYEQYF. The CDR3 DNA reads TGCGCCAGCGTACCCAGGAGGGGATTCTACGAGCAGTACTTC.

This chain uses TRBV7-9 with TRBJ1-4; D might be TRBD1 (6 bases). Germline V CDR1 and CDR2: SEHNR, FQNEAQ (reference sequence). CDR3 length equals 12 residues. Trimming stripped 10 bases from V and 8 bases from J, with 14 bases between. The CDR3 coding sequence is TGTGCCACCGAGGGGGAGGGGGAAAAACTGTTTTTT. Translating gives CATEGEGEKLFF.

The chain links TRBV6-5 to TRBJ2-7; weak D call: TRBD2 (5 bases). Trimming cost V 2 bases and J 3 bases, with 8 bases left between them. Germline CDR1 is MNHEY and CDR2 is SVGAGI. The CDR3 totals 13 residues. The CDR3 reads CASSYRAGYEQYF. DNA for the CDR3: TGTGCCAGCAGTTACCGGGCGGGCTACGAGCAGTACTTC.